The clone carrying this T cell receptor beta chain occurred a few times. Its antigen is unidentified. TCRdb fed the 5' RACE reads into MiXCR, producing one record per CDR3 protein. The sample includes about 63,000 distinct CDR3 sequences, 6.5% to 8% of them seen just once. This entry comes from a study of T cells after yellow fever vaccination. Across the study: SMART-Seq v4 Ultra Low Input handled preparation of low-cell-number fractions.

The germline V and J ends were trimmed by 0 bases and 0 bases, with 23 bases remaining between them. Germline V lookup: CDR1 MGHDK, CDR2 SYGVNS. The CDR3 length is 20 residues. Study-wide results and limits: Repertoires sorted by FACS could include abundant clonotypes that are contaminants from the bulk population. Some clonotypes were seen in both the CD4 and the CD8 compartments. These made up a small share and likely arose from convergent recombination. Peaking faster, on day 5 versus 15, the secondary response was nonetheless weaker.

The specimen was CD8+ T cells sorted from PBMCs, collected 15 days after the yellow fever booster vaccination. This chain joins TRBV25-1 and TRBJ1-1; D gene ambiguous. The sequence derives from a man between 25 and 39 years old who received the YFV17D yellow fever vaccine. The CDR3 reads CASSEYHPGPDGSMNTEAFF. In nucleotides, the CDR3 is TGTGCCAGCAGTGAATATCACCCGGGTCCGGACGGCTCCATGAACACTGAAGCTTTCTTT.